Included here is one T cell receptor (beta chain) sequence, with context. The antigen is not known. The data are from a study of T cell responses to AZD1222 COVID-19 vaccine. V was shortened by 5 bases and J by 0 bases, with 17 bases between the two germline ends. The germline gives CDR1 SGHTA, CDR2 FQGNSA. CDR3 length equals 17 residues. Method: immunoSEQ multiplex PCR; TCRdb's copy keeps in-frame clones and lacks some. The data contain about 90,000 clones, 75% to 90% of them singletons. Study-level points and caveats: Of the AZD1222 recipients, only 5 to 7 were seropositive at baseline. Researchers report vaccine-associated CD4 TCRs spanning spike, with dominance at 160-218 and 743-854. Among the donors, most were white British and more were female, and clonal diversity was possibly underestimated.

The chain employs TRBV7-2 and TRBJ1-3, with D perhaps matching TRBD1 (5 bases). The TCR originated in an adult who received the AZD1222 COVID-19 vaccine. The sequencing used peripheral blood, collected 28 days after the second AZD1222 dose. The CDR3 sequence is CASSPRTRLSSGNTIYF. In DNA form, the CDR3 reads TGTGCCAGCAGCCCCAGGACAAGATTGAGCTCTGGAAACACCATATATTTT. Combining the CDR3 with reference TRBV7-2 and TRBJ1-3 gives the whole variable domain GAGVSQSPSNKVTEKGKDVELRCDPISGHTALYWYRQSLGQGLEFLIYFQGNSAPDKSGLPSDRFSAERTGGSVSTLTIQRTQQEDSAVYLCASSPRTRLSSGNTIYFGEGSWLTVV.